The 25 T cell receptor beta chains below all came from one sample that was sequenced in a study of blood T cell repertoires in COVID-19. Repertoires were generated with immunoSEQ multiplex PCR, while TCRdb's copy carries only in-frame clones and drops some. The sample shows about 210,000 clones, around 88% of them seen only once. The sequenced sample was peripheral blood. These receptors were taken from a woman between 45 and 60 years old with acute or convalescent COVID-19.

The J gene is TRBJ2-1, the V gene TRBV25-1; 13 bases are a match to TRBD2. V shed 6 bases and J 9 bases; nucleotides not matched to a gene: 5. The length of the CDR3 is 14 residues. Germline assignment: CDR1 MGHDK and CDR2 SYGVNS. CDR3 in DNA: TGTGCCAGCAGACGGACTAGCGGGAGAAGTGAGCAGTTCTTC. Translation: CASRRTSGRSEQFF.

To note about this clone: At one boundary the junction diverges from the germline segment, which might be a read error. The chain has TRBV7-2 and TRBJ2-5; TRBD1 might be the D (5 bases). Germline CDR1 reads SGHTA; CDR2 reads FQGNSA. This CDR3 is built from 14 residues. CDR3 amino acids: CASTLGVGVETQYF. In nucleotides, the CDR3 is TGTGCCAGCACCTTAGGGGTAGGGGTAGAGACCCAGTACTTC. Full variable domain (outside the CDR3, taken from reference TRBV7-2 and TRBJ2-5): GAGVSQSPSNKVTEKGKDVELRCDPISGHTALYWYRQSLGQGLEFLIYFQGNSAPDKSGLPSDRFSAERTGGSVSTLTIQRTQQEDSAVYLCASTLGVGVETQYFGPGTRLLVL.

The V and J genes are TRBV6-6 and TRBJ1-5; TRBD1 matches at 7 bases. The V gene's germline CDR1 is MNHNY and CDR2 SVGAGI (reference sequence). This CDR3 is 15 amino acids long. J lost 0 bases, V lost 6 bases, and 5 bases had no gene match. This CDR3 reads CASRATGYSNQPQHF. The CDR3 coding sequence is TGTGCCAGCAGGGCGACAGGGTATAGCAATCAGCCCCAGCATTTT.

The V call is TRBV9, the J call TRBJ1-2; 9 bases align to TRBD1. The CDR3 runs 15 residues. J was trimmed by 6 bases and V by 2 bases; bases with no gene match: 8. From germline, CDR1 is SGDLS and CDR2 YYNGEE. Here the CDR3 DNA reads TGTGCCAGCAGCGTGGTCGGGACAGGGAATAATGGCTACACCTTC. It translates to CASSVVGTGNNGYTF.

This clone was counted once. The chain is built from TRBV28 and TRBJ2-1; no reliable D call. The CDR3 has 12 residues. Germline assignment: CDR1 MDHEN and CDR2 SYDVKM. In DNA form, the CDR3 reads TGTGTAACGGTTAGCTCCTACAATGAGCAGTTCTTC. Protein product: CVTVSSYNEQFF.

The V gene is TRBV5-1, the J gene TRBJ1-3; tentative D call: TRBD1 (5 bases). The CDR3 spans 14 residues. V was clipped by 1 base and J by 0 bases, with 5 bases between them. Germline V gene sequence: CDR1 SGHRS, CDR2 YFSETQ. CDR3 in amino acids: CASSLQGSGNTIYF. In DNA, the CDR3 is TGCGCCAGCAGCTTGCAGGGCTCTGGAAACACCATATATTTT.

J is TRBJ2-5 and V is TRBV7-7, with TRBD1 as a possible D gene (6 bases). Germline V gives CDR1 SSHAT, CDR2 FNYEAQ (reference sequence). V was cut by 3 bases and J by 5 bases, with 16 bases left in between. This CDR3 has 15 residues. The CDR3 bases are TGTGCCAGCAGCTTTATACAGGGTAGCCAGGAGACCCAGTACTTC. This sequence encodes CASSFIQGSQETQYF. The variable domain in full, completed from reference TRBV7-7 and TRBJ2-5, reads GAGVSQSPRYKVTKRGQDVTLRCDPISSHATLYWYQQALGQGPEFLTYFNYEAQPDKSGLPSDRFSAERPEGSISTLTIQRTEQRDSAMYRCASSFIQGSQETQYFGPGTRLLVL.

This clone was detected only once. The genes are TRBV24-1 and TRBJ2-7, with 8 positions matching TRBD1. Germline V gene sequence: CDR1 KGHDR, CDR2 SFDVKD. The CDR3 runs 15 residues. V was pared by 2 bases and J by 6 bases, with 8 bases of the junction left unmatched. The CDR3 DNA follows: TGTGCCACCAGTGATTCTTGGACAGGGAAGAGCGAGCAGTACTTC. Protein product: CATSDSWTGKSEQYF.

This clone showed up just once. V and J are TRBV9 and TRBJ2-1, with D perhaps matching TRBD2 (5 bases). V lost 5 bases, J lost 9 bases, and 18 bases lay in between. This CDR3 is built from 14 residues. Germline V gives CDR1 SGDLS, CDR2 YYNGEE. CDR3 DNA sequence: TGTGCCAGCAGGGACCCTGCCGGGGATCCTGAGCAGTTCTTC. Amino acids: CASRDPAGDPEQFF.

CDR3 in amino acids: CASSGLGGGFEQYF. CDR3 coding DNA: TGTGCCAGCAGTGGGTTGGGGGGAGGCTTCGAGCAGTACTTC. The J gene is TRBJ2-7, the V gene TRBV6-6, with a weak D call TRBD2 (6 bases). Germline V gene data show CDR1 as MNHNY and CDR2 as SVGAGI (reference sequence). The CDR3 has 14 amino acids. The V gene lost 5 bases and the J gene lost 6 bases, with 17 bases spanning the gap.

The chain recombines TRBV6-1 with TRBJ1-2, with TRBD1 matching 7 bases. The CDR3 covers 15 residues. The germline V gene encodes CDR1 MNHNS and CDR2 SASEGT. V trimming: 1 base; J trimming: 4 bases; junction bases outside the gene matches: 6. The CDR3 coding sequence is TGTGCCAGCAGTGAAGGGGGGACAGTACTCTATGGCTACACCTTC. This encodes CASSEGGTVLYGYTF.

The rearrangement uses TRBV2 and TRBJ1-2; D might be TRBD1 (6 bases). Germline CDR1 and CDR2: SNHLY and FYNNEI. The length of the CDR3 is 15 residues. Between the trimmed V and J ends, which lost 8 bases and 8 bases, there was a span of 24 bases. The CDR3 loop is CASLYRDTPTRGYTF. As DNA, the CDR3 is TGTGCCAGCCTTTATCGGGACACTCCTACCCGGGGCTACACCTTC.

The rearrangement uses TRBV5-1 and TRBJ1-2; 7 bases are shared with TRBD1. The CDR3 consists of 14 residues. J was trimmed by 6 bases and V by 3 bases; bases with no gene match: 8. CDR1 SGHRS and CDR2 YFSETQ come from the germline V gene. Here the CDR3 reads CASSSGQTNHGYTF. The CDR3 bases are TGCGCCAGCAGCTCGGGACAGACGAACCATGGCTACACCTTC.

This chain connects TRBV2 to TRBJ1-3, with a possible D match to TRBD1 (6 bases). Trimming took off 7 bases at V and 3 bases at J, with 13 bases between the two ends. The germline CDR1 and CDR2 sequences are SNHLY and FYNNEI. This CDR3 has 14 amino acids. In DNA form, the CDR3 reads TGTGCCAGCATAAACAGGGCATTTGGAAACACCATATATTTT. Residues: CASINRAFGNTIYF.

The V and J genes are TRBV4-1 and TRBJ2-1; weak D call: TRBD2 (6 bases). CDR1 is MGHRA, CDR2 YSYEKL, per germline. The V gene lost 5 bases and the J gene lost 3 bases, with 8 bases spanning the gap. This CDR3 spans 13 amino acids. The chain's CDR3 is CASSFSGYNEQFF. DNA for the CDR3: TGCGCCAGCAGCTTTAGCGGCTACAATGAGCAGTTCTTC.

This clone appeared once. The chain carries TRBV18 and TRBJ2-5, with unresolved D. CDR1 KGHSH and CDR2 LQKENI come from the germline V gene. There are 12 residues in the CDR3. Trimming took off 5 bases at V and 0 bases at J, with 4 bases between the two ends. The CDR3 sequence: CASSDYQETQYF. In nucleotides, the CDR3 is TGTGCCAGCTCAGACTACCAAGAGACCCAGTACTTC.

This clone was recorded once. The chain recombines TRBV13 with TRBJ2-3; 7 bases map to TRBD1. Germline assignment: CDR1 PRHDT and CDR2 FYEKMQ (reference sequence). J lost 5 bases, V lost 5 bases, and 7 bases had no gene match. The CDR3 contains 14 residues. The CDR3 protein is CASSGETGKDTQYF. In DNA form, the CDR3 reads TGTGCCAGCAGCGGCGAGACAGGGAAAGATACGCAGTATTTT. Based on the CDR3 plus reference TRBV13 and TRBJ2-3, the full variable domain is AAGVIQSPRHLIKEKRETATLKCYPIPRHDTVYWYQQGPGQDPQFLISFYEKMQSDKGSIPDRFSAQQFSDYHSELNMSSLELGDSALYFCASSGETGKDTQYFGPGTRLTVL.

V usage is TRBV2 and J usage is TRBJ2-7, with 8 nucleotides matching TRBD1. Germline CDR1 and CDR2: SNHLY and FYNNEI. Unmatched junction bases numbered 10, after V lost 7 bases and J lost 5 bases. This CDR3 region has 14 residues. CDR3 nucleotide sequence: TGTGCCAGCACGGAGGACAGGGTTGACAACGAGCAGTACTTC. As protein: CASTEDRVDNEQYF.

The V call is TRBV23-1, the J call TRBJ2-5; TRBD1 agrees at 9 bases. TRBV23-1 qualifies as an ORF whose function is uncertain. This CDR3 region has 14 residues. Germline trimming cut 7 bases from V and 3 bases from J; bases unmatched to any gene: 6. The CDR3 reads CASTTRDREETQYF. DNA of the CDR3: TGCGCCAGCACTACGAGGGACAGGGAAGAGACCCAGTACTTC.

The CDR3 bases are TGCGCCAGCAGCTTGGGAACTCAGGGGTATGGCGGCGAGCAGTACTTC. This translates into CASSLGTQGYGGEQYF. The chain couples TRBV5-1 to TRBJ2-7; weak D call: TRBD1 (6 bases). CDR1 and CDR2 (germline): SGHRS, YFSETQ. The CDR3 contains 16 residues. The V end was cut by 0 bases, the J end by 6 bases, with 19 bases between.

This sequence joins TRBV19 and TRBJ1-1; 10 positions agree with TRBD1. The V gene end was trimmed by 5 bases and the J gene end by 0 bases; junction bases not matched to a gene: 6. Germline-derived CDR1 and CDR2 are LNHDA and SQIVND (reference sequence). This CDR3 spans 16 amino acids. CDR3 region: CASSWRQGAMNTEAFF. In DNA, the CDR3 is TGTGCCAGTAGTTGGCGACAGGGGGCAATGAACACTGAAGCTTTCTTT.

As DNA, the CDR3 is TGTGCCAGCCTTCAGTCGGAGGCGCGTAACGTCCTGACTTTC. Protein: CASLQSEARNVLTF. The chain is built from TRBV18 and TRBJ2-6; D might be TRBD2 (5 bases). This CDR3 contains 14 residues. Trimming removed 8 bases from V and 10 bases from J, with 18 bases in between. Looked up from germline, CDR1 is KGHSH and CDR2 is LQKENI.

V usage is TRBV12-3 or TRBV12-4 and J usage is TRBJ2-1; D is unresolved. Trimming removed 3 bases at V and 5 bases at J, with 5 bases between. This CDR3 contains 12 residues. This chain's CDR3 is CASSFRDNEQFF. The CDR3, as DNA: TGTGCCAGCAGTTTTAGAGACAATGAGCAGTTCTTC.

In its sample, this clone was seen a few times. The J gene is TRBJ2-7, the V gene TRBV5-6, with D possibly being TRBD1 (5 bases). The CDR3 has 13 amino acids. Trimming took 6 bases from V and 3 from J, leaving 13 bases between them. CDR1 and CDR2 (germline): SGHDT, YYEEEE. The CDR3 bases are TGTGCCAGCACCGAGACAGTAAGCTACGAGCAGTACTTC. This encodes CASTETVSYEQYF. The full variable domain, rest sourced from reference TRBV5-6 and TRBJ2-7, is DAGVTQSPTHLIKTRGQQVTLRCSPKSGHDTVSWYQQALGQGPQFIFQYYEEEERQRGNFPDRFSGHQFPNYSSELNVNALLLGDSALYLCASTETVSYEQYFGPGTRLTVT.

CDR3 bases: TGTGCCAGTAGTATAGGACGCGGCCAGCCCCAGCATTTT. This gives the protein CASSIGRGQPQHF. V and J are TRBV19 and TRBJ1-5; D is uncertain. There are 13 residues in the CDR3. V lost 1 base and J lost 7, with 8 bases in between. Germline CDR1 and CDR2: LNHDA and SQIVND (reference sequence).